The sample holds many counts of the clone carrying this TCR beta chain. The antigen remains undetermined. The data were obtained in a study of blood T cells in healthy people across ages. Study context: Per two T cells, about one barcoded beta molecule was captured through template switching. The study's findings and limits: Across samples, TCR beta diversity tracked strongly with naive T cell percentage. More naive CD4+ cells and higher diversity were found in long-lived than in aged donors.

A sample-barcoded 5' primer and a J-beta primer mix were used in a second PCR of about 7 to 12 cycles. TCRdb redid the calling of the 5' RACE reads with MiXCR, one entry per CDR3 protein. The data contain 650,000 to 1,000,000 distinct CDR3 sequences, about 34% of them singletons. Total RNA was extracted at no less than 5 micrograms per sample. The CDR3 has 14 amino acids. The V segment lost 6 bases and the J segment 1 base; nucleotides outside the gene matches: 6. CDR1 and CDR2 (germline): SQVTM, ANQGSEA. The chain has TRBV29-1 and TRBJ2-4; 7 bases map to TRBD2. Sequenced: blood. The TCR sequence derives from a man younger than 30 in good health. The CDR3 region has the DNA TGCAGCGTGTTAATGGGGGGGGCCAAAAACATTCAGTACTTC. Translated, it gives CSVLMGGAKNIQYF.